This T cell receptor (beta chain) was captured in a study of cytomegalovirus exposure and HLA in healthy donors. Background on the study: In terms of ancestry, the Caucasian-associated cluster contained 80% to 90% of the approximately 400 genotyped donors.

This CDR3 region has 13 residues. Germline CDR1 and CDR2: SEHNR and FQNEAQ (reference sequence). V lost 5 bases and J lost 4, with 11 bases in between. A multiplex PCR was run with 60 Vbeta primers and 13 Jbeta primers. The assay was immunoSEQ multiplex PCR, and TCRdb's table has in-frame clones only and misses some. The repertoire holds 150,000 or so clones, 80% seen once, with over 13% in the top ten. Sequenced material: PBMCs. The chain carries TRBV7-9 and TRBJ2-5; no clear D gene. This sequence was found in a middle-aged woman in good health and CMV-seronegative. In nucleotides, the CDR3 is TGTGCCAGCAGCGGCGGCGGCGCAGAGACCCAGTACTTC. Its protein is CASSGGGAETQYF.